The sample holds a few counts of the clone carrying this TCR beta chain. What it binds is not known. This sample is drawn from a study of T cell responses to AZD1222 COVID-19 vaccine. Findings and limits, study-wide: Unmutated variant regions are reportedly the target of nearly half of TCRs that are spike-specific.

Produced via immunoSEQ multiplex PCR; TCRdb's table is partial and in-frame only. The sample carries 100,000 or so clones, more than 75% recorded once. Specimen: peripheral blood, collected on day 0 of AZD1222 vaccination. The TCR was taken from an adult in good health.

The CDR3 loop reads CASSGTGAETQYF. CDR3 DNA sequence: TGTGCCAGCAGCGGGACAGGGGCGGAGACCCAGTACTTC. V usage is TRBV7-8 and J usage is TRBJ2-5, with 10 bases aligning to TRBD1. Per the germline V gene, CDR1 is SGHVS and CDR2 is FQNEAQ. J lost 5 bases, V lost 5 bases, and 2 bases had no gene match. CDR3 length: 13 amino acids. The variable domain in full, with the rest retrieved from reference TRBV7-8 and TRBJ2-5, is GAGVSQSPRYKVAKRGQDVALRCDPISGHVSLFWYQQALGQGPEFLTYFQNEAQLDKSGLPSDRFFAERPEGSVSTLKIQRTQQEDSAVYLCASSGTGAETQYFGPGTRLLVL.